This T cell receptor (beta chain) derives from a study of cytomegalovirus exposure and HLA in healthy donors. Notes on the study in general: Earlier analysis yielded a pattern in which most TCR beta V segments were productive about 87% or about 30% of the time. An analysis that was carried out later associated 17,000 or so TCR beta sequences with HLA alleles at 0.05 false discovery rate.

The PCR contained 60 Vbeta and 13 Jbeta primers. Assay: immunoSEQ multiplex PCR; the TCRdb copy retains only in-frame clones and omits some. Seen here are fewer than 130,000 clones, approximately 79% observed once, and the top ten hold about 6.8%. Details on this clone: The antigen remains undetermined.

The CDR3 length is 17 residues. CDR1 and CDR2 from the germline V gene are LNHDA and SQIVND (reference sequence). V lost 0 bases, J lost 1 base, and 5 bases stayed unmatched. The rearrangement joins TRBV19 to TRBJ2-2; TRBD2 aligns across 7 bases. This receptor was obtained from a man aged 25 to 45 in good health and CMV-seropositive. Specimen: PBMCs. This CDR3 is CASSIDWGGRNTGELFF. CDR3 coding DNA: TGTGCCAGTAGTATAGATTGGGGGGGTCGGAACACCGGGGAGCTGTTTTTT. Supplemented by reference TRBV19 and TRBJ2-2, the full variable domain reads DGGITQSPKYLFRKEGQNVTLSCEQNLNHDAMYWYRQDPGQGLRLIYYSQIVNDFQKGDIAEGYSVSREKKESFPLTVTSAQKNPTAFYLCASSIDWGGRNTGELFFGEGSRLTVL.